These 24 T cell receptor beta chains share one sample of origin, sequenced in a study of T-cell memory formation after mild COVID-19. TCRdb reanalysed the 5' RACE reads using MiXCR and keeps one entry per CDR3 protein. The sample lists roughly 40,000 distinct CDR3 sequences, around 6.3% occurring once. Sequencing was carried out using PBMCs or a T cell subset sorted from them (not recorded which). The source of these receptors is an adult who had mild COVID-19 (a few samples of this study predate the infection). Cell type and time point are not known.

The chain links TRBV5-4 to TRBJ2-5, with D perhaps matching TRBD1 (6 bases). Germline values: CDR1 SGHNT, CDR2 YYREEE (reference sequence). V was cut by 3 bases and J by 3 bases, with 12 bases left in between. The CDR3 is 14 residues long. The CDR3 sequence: CASSWGTGKETQYF. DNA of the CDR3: TGTGCCAGCAGCTGGGGAACAGGGAAAGAGACCCAGTACTTC.

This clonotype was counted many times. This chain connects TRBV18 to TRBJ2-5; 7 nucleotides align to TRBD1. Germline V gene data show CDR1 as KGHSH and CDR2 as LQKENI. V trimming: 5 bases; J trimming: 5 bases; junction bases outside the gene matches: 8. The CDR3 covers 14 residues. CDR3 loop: CASSERQGWETQYF. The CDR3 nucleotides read TGTGCCAGCTCAGAACGACAGGGCTGGGAGACCCAGTACTTC.

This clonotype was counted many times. In DNA form, the CDR3 reads TGTGCCAGCAGCTTAGGTCTAGCGGGCTCCTACAATGAGCAGTTCTTC. This codes for CASSLGLAGSYNEQFF. This chain uses TRBV13 with TRBJ2-1, with 8 bases matching TRBD2. The germline V gene has CDR1 PRHDT and CDR2 FYEKMQ (reference sequence). J lost 0 bases, V lost 0 bases, and 1 base had no gene match. The CDR3 has 16 amino acids.

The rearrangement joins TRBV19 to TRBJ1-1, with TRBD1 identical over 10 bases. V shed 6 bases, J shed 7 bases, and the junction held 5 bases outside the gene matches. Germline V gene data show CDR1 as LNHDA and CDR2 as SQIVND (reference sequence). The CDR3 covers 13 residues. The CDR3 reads CASRRQGAGEAFF. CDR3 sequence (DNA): TGTGCCAGTAGAAGACAGGGGGCTGGTGAAGCTTTCTTT.

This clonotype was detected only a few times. CDR3 DNA sequence: TGCAGCGTTGGTGGGGGGCGAGGGACTGAAGCTTTCTTT. Translation gives CSVGGGRGTEAFF. The gene calls are TRBV29-1 and TRBJ1-1, with D perhaps TRBD1 (6 bases). Per the germline V gene, CDR1 is SQVTM and CDR2 is ANQGSEA. The CDR3 is made up of 13 amino acids. Trimming left V 4 bases short and J 5 bases short, with 14 bases between.

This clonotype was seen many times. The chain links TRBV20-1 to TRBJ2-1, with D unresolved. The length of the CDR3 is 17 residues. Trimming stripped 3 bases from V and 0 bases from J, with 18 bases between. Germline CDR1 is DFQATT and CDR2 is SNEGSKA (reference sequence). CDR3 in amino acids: CSARDQERLSSYNEQFF. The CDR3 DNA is TGCAGTGCTAGGGACCAGGAGCGCCTGAGCTCCTACAATGAGCAGTTCTTC.

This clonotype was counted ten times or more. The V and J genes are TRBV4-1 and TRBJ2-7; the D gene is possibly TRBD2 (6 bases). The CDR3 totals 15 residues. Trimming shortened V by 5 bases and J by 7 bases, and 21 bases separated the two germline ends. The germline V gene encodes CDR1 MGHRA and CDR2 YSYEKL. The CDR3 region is CASSDRLGGAGEQYF. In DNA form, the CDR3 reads TGCGCCAGCAGCGACCGACTCGGGGGTGCCGGAGAGCAGTACTTC.

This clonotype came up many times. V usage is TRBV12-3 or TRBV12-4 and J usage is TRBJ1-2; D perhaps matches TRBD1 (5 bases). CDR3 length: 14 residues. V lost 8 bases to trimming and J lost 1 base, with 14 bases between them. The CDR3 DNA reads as TGTGCCAGCCGAAAATGGCAGGGTAACTATGGCTACACCTTC. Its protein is CASRKWQGNYGYTF.

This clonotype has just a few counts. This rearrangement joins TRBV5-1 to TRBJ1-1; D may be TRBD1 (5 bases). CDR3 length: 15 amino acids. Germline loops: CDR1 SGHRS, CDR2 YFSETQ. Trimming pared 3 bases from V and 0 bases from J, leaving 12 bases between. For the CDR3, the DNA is TGCGCCAGCAGCTGGGACCCCCTCATGAACACTGAAGCTTTCTTT. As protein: CASSWDPLMNTEAFF.

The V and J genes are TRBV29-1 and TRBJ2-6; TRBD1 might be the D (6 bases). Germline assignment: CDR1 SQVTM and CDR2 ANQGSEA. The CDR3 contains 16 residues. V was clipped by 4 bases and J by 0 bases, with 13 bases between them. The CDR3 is CSVARDTDSGANVLTF. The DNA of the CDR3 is TGCAGCGTTGCCCGGGACACCGACTCTGGGGCCAACGTCCTGACTTTC.

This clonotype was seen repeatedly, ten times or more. The CDR3 protein is CASSLDIGRAQYF. The CDR3 DNA reads as TGCGCCAGCAGCTTGGATATCGGGAGGGCGCAGTATTTT. The chain combines TRBV5-1 with TRBJ2-3; TRBD2 agrees at 8 bases. The junction had 4 bases not matched to a gene; V was cut back by 0 bases and J by 10 bases. CDR1 is SGHRS and CDR2 is YFSETQ in the germline V gene. The CDR3 spans 13 residues.

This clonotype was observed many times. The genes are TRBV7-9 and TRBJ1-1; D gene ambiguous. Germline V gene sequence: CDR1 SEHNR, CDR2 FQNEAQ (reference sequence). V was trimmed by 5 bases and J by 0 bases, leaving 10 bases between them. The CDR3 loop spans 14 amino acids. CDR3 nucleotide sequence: TGTGCCAGCAGCCCCCGGGAGTTGAACACTGAAGCTTTCTTT. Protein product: CASSPRELNTEAFF. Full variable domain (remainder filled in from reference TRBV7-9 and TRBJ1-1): DTGVSQNPRHKITKRGQNVTFRCDPISEHNRLYWYRQTLGQGPEFLTYFQNEAQLEKSRLLSDRFSAERPKGSFSTLEIQRTEQGDSAMYLCASSPRELNTEAFFGQGTRLTVV.

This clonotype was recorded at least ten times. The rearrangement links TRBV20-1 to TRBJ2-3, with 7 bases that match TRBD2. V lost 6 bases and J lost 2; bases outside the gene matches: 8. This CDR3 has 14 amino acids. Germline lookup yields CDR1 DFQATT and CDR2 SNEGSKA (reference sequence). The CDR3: CSAIQAGPTDTQYF. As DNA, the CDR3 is TGCAGTGCCATCCAAGCGGGACCCACAGATACGCAGTATTTT.

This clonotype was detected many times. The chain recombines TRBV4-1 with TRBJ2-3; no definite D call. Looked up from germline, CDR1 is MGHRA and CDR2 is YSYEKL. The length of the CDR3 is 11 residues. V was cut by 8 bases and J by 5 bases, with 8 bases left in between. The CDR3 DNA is TGCGCCAGCGGTTGGGGAGATACGCAGTATTTT. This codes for CASGWGDTQYF.

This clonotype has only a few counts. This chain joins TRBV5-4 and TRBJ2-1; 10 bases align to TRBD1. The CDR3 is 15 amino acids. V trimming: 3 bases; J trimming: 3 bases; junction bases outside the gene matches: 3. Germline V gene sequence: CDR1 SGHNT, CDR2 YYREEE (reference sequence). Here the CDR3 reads CASSSDRGLYNEQFF. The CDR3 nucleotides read TGTGCCAGCAGCTCCGACAGGGGGCTCTACAATGAGCAGTTCTTC.

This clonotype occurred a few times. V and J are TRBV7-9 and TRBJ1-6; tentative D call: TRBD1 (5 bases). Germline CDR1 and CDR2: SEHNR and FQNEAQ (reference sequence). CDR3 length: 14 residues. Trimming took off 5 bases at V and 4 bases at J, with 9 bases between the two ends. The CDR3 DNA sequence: TGTGCCAGCAGCCCTCAGGGATATAATTCACCCCTCCACTTT. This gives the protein CASSPQGYNSPLHF.

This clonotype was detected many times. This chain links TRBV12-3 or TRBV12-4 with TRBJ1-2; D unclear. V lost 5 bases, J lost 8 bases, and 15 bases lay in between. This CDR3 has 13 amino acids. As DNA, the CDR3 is TGTGCCAGCAGTCCCAATGAGGGCGGAGGCTACACCTTC. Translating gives CASSPNEGGGYTF.

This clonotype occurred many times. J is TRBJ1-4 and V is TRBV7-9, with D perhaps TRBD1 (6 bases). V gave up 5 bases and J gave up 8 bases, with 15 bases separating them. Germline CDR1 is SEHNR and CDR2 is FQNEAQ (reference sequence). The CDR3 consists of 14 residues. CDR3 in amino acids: CASSHRRDIEKLFF. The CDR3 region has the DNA TGTGCCAGCAGCCACCGCCGGGACATCGAAAAACTGTTTTTT.

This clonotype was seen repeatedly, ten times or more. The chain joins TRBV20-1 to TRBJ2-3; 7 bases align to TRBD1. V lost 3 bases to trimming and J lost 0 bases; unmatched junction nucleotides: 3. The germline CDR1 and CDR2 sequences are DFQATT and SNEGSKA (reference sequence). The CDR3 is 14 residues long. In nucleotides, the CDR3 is TGCAGTGCTAGGAGACAGGGCAGCACAGATACGCAGTATTTT. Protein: CSARRQGSTDTQYF.

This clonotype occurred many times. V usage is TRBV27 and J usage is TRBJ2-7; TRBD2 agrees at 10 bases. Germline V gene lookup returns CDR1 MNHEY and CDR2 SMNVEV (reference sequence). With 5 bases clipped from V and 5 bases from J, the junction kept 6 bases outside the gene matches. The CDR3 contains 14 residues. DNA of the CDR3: TGTGCCAGCAGTCAATCTAGCGGGAGTAACGAGCAGTACTTC. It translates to CASSQSSGSNEQYF.

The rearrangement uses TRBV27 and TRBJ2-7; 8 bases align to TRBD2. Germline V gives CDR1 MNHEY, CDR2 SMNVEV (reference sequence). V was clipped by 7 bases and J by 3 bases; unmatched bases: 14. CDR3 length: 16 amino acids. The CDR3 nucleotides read TGTGCCAGCACCCTGACCGGGACTAGAGTGGGCTACGAGCAGTACTTC. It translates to CASTLTGTRVGYEQYF.

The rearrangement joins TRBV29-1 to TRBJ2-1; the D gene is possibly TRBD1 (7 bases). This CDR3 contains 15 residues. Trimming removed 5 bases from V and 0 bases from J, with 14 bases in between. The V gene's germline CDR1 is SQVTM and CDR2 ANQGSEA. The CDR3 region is CSVQGGDSSYNEQFF. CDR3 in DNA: TGCAGCGTTCAGGGCGGGGACAGCTCCTACAATGAGCAGTTCTTC.

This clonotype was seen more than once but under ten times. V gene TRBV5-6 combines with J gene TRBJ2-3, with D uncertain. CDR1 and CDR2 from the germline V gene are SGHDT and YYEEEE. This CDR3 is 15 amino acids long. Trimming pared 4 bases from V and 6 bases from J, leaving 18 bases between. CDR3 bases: TGTGCCAGCAGCCGTCAGTCCACTGAAAGGGATACGCAGTATTTT. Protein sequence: CASSRQSTERDTQYF.

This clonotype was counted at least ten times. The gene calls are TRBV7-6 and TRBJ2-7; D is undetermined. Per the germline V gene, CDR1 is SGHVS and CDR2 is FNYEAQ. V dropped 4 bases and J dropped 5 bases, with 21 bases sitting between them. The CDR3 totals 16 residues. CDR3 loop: CASSSRPGPNGDEQYF. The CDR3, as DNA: TGTGCCAGCAGCTCCCGGCCGGGCCCTAATGGGGACGAGCAGTACTTC. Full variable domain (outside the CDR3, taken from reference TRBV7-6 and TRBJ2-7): GAGVSQSPRYKVTKRGQDVALRCDPISGHVSLYWYRQALGQGPEFLTYFNYEAQQDKSGLPNDRFSAERPEGSISTLTIQRTEQRDSAMYRCASSSRPGPNGDEQYFGPGTRLTVT.